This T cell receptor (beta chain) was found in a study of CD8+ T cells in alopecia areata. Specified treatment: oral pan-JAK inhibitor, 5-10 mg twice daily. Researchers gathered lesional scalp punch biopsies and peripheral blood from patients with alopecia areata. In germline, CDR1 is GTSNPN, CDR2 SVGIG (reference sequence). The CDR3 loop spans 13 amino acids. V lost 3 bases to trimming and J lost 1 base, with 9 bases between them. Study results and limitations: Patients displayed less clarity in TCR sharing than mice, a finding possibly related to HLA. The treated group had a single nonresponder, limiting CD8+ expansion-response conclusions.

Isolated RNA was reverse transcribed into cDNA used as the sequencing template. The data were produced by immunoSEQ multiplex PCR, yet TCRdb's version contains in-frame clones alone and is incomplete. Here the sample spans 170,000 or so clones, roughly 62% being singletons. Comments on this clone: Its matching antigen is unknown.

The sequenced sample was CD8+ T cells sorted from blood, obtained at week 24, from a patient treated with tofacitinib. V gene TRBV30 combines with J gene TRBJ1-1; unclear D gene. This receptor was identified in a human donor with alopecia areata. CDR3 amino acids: CAWRWLGNTEAFF. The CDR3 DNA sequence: TGTGCCTGGAGGTGGTTGGGGAACACTGAAGCTTTCTTT. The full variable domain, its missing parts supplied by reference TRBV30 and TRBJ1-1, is SQTIHQWPATLVQPVGSPLSLECTVEGTSNPNLYWYRQAAGRGLQLLFYSVGIGQISSEVPQNLSASRPQDRQFILSSKKLLLSDSGFYLCAWRWLGNTEAFFGQGTRLTVV.